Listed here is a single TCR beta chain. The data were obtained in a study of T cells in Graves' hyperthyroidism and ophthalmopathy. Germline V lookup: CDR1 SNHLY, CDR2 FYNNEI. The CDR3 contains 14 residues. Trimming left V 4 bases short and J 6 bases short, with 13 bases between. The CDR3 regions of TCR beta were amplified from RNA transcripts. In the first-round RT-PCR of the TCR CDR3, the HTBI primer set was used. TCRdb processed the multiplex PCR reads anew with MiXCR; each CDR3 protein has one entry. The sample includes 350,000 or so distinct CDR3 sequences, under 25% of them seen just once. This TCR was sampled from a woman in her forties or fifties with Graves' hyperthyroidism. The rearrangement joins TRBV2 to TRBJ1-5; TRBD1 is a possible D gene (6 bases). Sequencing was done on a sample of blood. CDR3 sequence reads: CASSAQGIGQPQHF. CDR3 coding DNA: TGTGCCAGCAGTGCACAGGGAATAGGTCAGCCCCAGCATTTT.